Below, 18 T cell receptor beta chains from the same sample are listed, as sequenced in a study of blood T cell repertoires in COVID-19 (TCRdb year 2020). Libraries were constructed by the immunoSEQ multiplex PCR assay. This is the immuneACCESS table as TCRdb keeps it, with only in-frame sequences that have V and J called. A part of the clones is gone; compared with another copy, unresolved V genes explain less than half, and the rest is unexplained. Counted in this sample were some 100,000 clones; around four fifths of them appeared once. The ten largest clones capture about 12% of the sample. Sequencing was performed on peripheral blood. The origin of the receptors is a woman aged 70-85 years with acute or convalescent COVID-19.

This clone was counted a single time. The DNA for the CDR3 is TGCAGCGTTGTTCCCGGGGGGCTCGCCGGGGAGCTGTTTTTT. Its protein is CSVVPGGLAGELFF. This rearrangement joins TRBV29-1 to TRBJ2-2; D perhaps matches TRBD2 (7 bases). This CDR3 comprises 14 residues. The germline V gene encodes CDR1 SQVTM and CDR2 ANQGSEA. The V end was cut by 4 bases, the J end by 6 bases, with 15 bases between.

This sequence joins TRBV30 and TRBJ1-5, with 8 bases identical to TRBD1. This CDR3 has 17 amino acids. V trimming: 3 bases; J trimming: 6 bases; junction bases outside the gene matches: 16. Germline CDR1 GTSNPN, CDR2 SVGIG (reference sequence). Here the CDR3 DNA reads TGTGCCTGGAGCACAGGGGGGGGCCCCCCATCGGGTCAGCCCCAGCATTTT. This codes for CAWSTGGGPPSGQPQHF.

As DNA, the CDR3 is TGTGCCAGCAGCGGGGGGACAGCCAACTTGCGAGGCTACACCTTC. This gives the protein CASSGGTANLRGYTF. The rearrangement links TRBV9 to TRBJ1-2; 7 nucleotides agree with TRBD1. The ends lost 3 bases at V and 8 bases at J; junction bases unmatched: 13. CDR3 length equals 15 residues. Germline lookup yields CDR1 SGDLS and CDR2 YYNGEE.

The J gene is TRBJ2-4, the V gene TRBV11-2; 9 bases match TRBD1. Germline-derived CDR1 and CDR2 are SGHAT and FQNNGV. The V and J ends lost 3 bases and 7 bases, in that order; junction bases with no gene match: 7. The CDR3 runs to 15 residues. As DNA, the CDR3 is TGTGCCAGCAGCTTGACAGGGGGTGTTGGTAACATTCAGTACTTC. The encoded protein is CASSLTGGVGNIQYF.

The chain combines TRBV29-1 with TRBJ1-2; D is uncertain. Deletions cut 2 bases from V and 2 bases from J, with 6 bases between. Germline CDR1 SQVTM, CDR2 ANQGSEA. The CDR3 is 12 amino acids. In DNA, the CDR3 is TGCAGCGTTGAAATGTCGAACTATGGCTACACCTTC. It yields the protein CSVEMSNYGYTF.

DNA of the CDR3: TGTGCCAGTAAGAGGACGGGAGAGGGCTATGGCTACACCTTC. Translated, it gives CASKRTGEGYGYTF. The V call is TRBV19, the J call TRBJ1-2; D gene unclear. Germline V gene lookup returns CDR1 LNHDA and CDR2 SQIVND (reference sequence). Trimming left V 7 bases short and J 4 bases short, with 16 bases between. This CDR3 has 14 residues.

This sequence joins TRBV25-1 and TRBJ1-2, with 8 bases matching TRBD1. V dropped 7 bases and J dropped 0; count of bases not matched to a gene: 4. In germline, CDR1 is MGHDK, CDR2 SYGVNS. This CDR3 has 14 amino acids. In DNA form, the CDR3 reads TGTGCCAGCAAAAAGACAGGGGCTAACTATGGCTACACCTTC. Translated: CASKKTGANYGYTF.

This clone was seen more than once but under ten times. This sequence joins TRBV27 and TRBJ1-6; TRBD1 aligns across 7 bases. V shed 5 bases, J shed 4 bases, and the junction held 2 bases outside the gene matches. Germline V lookup: CDR1 MNHEY, CDR2 SMNVEV (reference sequence). The CDR3 has 14 residues. The CDR3 region is CASSRQGYNSPLHF. The CDR3 DNA sequence: TGTGCCAGCAGTCGACAGGGTTATAATTCACCCCTCCACTTT.

V usage is TRBV6-5 and J usage is TRBJ1-2; a weak D match, TRBD1 (5 bases). With 2 bases removed from V and 4 bases from J, the gap between germline ends came to 14 bases. The CDR3 extends over 15 amino acids. The germline gives CDR1 MNHEY, CDR2 SVGAGI. The CDR3 is CASSYDAGTGYGYTF. The DNA of the CDR3 is TGTGCCAGCAGTTACGATGCGGGGACTGGCTATGGCTACACCTTC.

CDR3 residues: CASSFGQGWPYGYTF. Written as DNA, the CDR3 is TGTGCCAGCAGCTTCGGACAGGGGTGGCCCTATGGCTACACCTTC. This chain links TRBV7-9 with TRBJ1-2; TRBD1 aligns across 9 bases. The germline V gene encodes CDR1 SEHNR and CDR2 FQNEAQ (reference sequence). V lost 3 bases, J lost 4 bases, and 6 bases stayed unmatched. This CDR3 region has 15 residues.

The chain has TRBV13 and TRBJ1-2; TRBD1 agrees at 8 bases. The CDR3 totals 17 residues. The germline V gene has CDR1 PRHDT and CDR2 FYEKMQ (reference sequence). V dropped 1 base and J dropped 0; count of bases not matched to a gene: 7. CDR3 DNA: TGTGCCAGCAGCTTAGCAGGGGGCGGAACAGCTAACTATGGCTACACCTTC. This codes for CASSLAGGGTANYGYTF.

The chain couples TRBV11-3 to TRBJ2-1, with TRBD2 identical over 10 bases. The CDR3 is 16 amino acids. The V and J ends lost 4 bases and 5 bases, in that order; junction bases with no gene match: 8. From germline, CDR1 is SGHNT and CDR2 YENEEA. The CDR3 loop is CASSSERGGLHNEQFF. The DNA for the CDR3 is TGTGCCAGCAGCTCCGAGCGGGGGGGCCTCCACAATGAGCAGTTCTTC.

The rearrangement links TRBV29-1 to TRBJ2-2, with a possible D match to TRBD1 (6 bases). CDR3 size: 12 residues. In germline, CDR1 is SQVTM, CDR2 ANQGSEA. Deletions cut 6 bases from V and 6 bases from J, with 11 bases between. CDR3 residues: CSVRQAAGELFF. The CDR3 DNA sequence: TGCAGCGTCCGACAGGCGGCCGGGGAGCTGTTTTTT.

The rearrangement uses TRBV28 and TRBJ2-5; 10 bases agree with TRBD1. The CDR3 length is 15 residues. Germline assignment: CDR1 MDHEN and CDR2 SYDVKM. Trimming removed 6 bases from V and 3 bases from J; junction bases left unmatched: 7. The CDR3 reads CASSSPTGGEETQYF. CDR3 in DNA: TGTGCCAGCAGCTCCCCGACAGGGGGCGAAGAGACCCAGTACTTC.

The V and J genes are TRBV12-3 or TRBV12-4 and TRBJ2-5; D gene uncertain. CDR3 length equals 13 residues. V was clipped by 1 base and J by 2 bases, with 5 bases between them. In DNA, the CDR3 is TGTGCCAGCAGTTTAGACGGTCAAGAGACCCAGTACTTC. This sequence encodes CASSLDGQETQYF.

This clone is medium-sized. The chain links TRBV6-5 to TRBJ2-2; a possible D gene is TRBD2 (5 bases). This CDR3 has 16 amino acids. CDR1 and CDR2 (germline): MNHEY, SVGAGI. Between the trimmed V and J ends, which lost 0 bases and 3 bases, there was a span of 11 bases. The DNA for the CDR3 is TGTGCCAGCAGTTACTCGCCGGGGATGCACACCGGGGAGCTGTTTTTT. This encodes CASSYSPGMHTGELFF.

This clone was found a few times. This chain uses TRBV5-1 with TRBJ1-1; weak D call: TRBD1 (6 bases). The CDR3 loop spans 15 amino acids. The germline V gene encodes CDR1 SGHRS and CDR2 YFSETQ. Trimming took 5 bases from V and 0 from J, leaving 14 bases between them. The DNA of the CDR3 is TGCGCCAGCAGTAGATCGAGGACAGTGAACACTGAAGCTTTCTTT. This gives the protein CASSRSRTVNTEAFF.

This chain connects TRBV7-9 to TRBJ1-6, with D possibly TRBD1 on 5 matching bases. V shed 5 bases and J shed 10 bases, with 15 bases lying between them. The germline V gene has CDR1 SEHNR and CDR2 FQNEAQ (reference sequence). The CDR3 covers 14 residues. The CDR3 region has the DNA TGTGCCAGCAGCGGAGACGGGGGAGTGTCACCCCTCCACTTT. Encoded protein: CASSGDGGVSPLHF.